These T cell receptor beta chains were read from a single sample in a study of blood T cell repertoires in COVID-19. Repertoires were generated with immunoSEQ multiplex PCR, while TCRdb's copy carries only in-frame clones and drops some. The sample contains fewer than 200,000 clones, about 83% of which appear only once. Sequencing used peripheral blood. The receptors come from a man aged 40-55 years who had recovered from COVID-19. Each CDR3 is given with its conserved first and last residue. A D gene is named only where the DNA matches it firmly. Expanded clones get a size class; other rows say once, few or many, or leave the size out.

TRBV7-2	-	TRBJ2-2	-	CASSFGLSGELFF	TGTGCCAGCAGCTTCGGTTTATCCGGGGAGCTGTTTTTT
TRBV27	-	TRBJ2-1	TRBD2	CASSWAGTSTPLYNEQFF	TGTGCCAGCAGTTGGGCTGGGACTAGCACCCCCCTGTATAATGAGCAGTTCTTC
TRBV4-1	-	TRBJ2-3	-	CASSQDRRTASTDTQYF	TGCGCCAGCAGCCAAGATAGGAGGACAGCTAGCACAGATACGCAGTATTTT
TRBV4-3	-	TRBJ2-7	TRBD1	CASSQGQGFEQYF	TGCGCCAGCAGCCAAGGACAGGGATTCGAGCAGTACTTC
TRBV6-2/TRBV6-3	-	TRBJ1-5	-	CASSYFGGAGNQPQHF	TGTGCCAGCAGTTATTTCGGAGGGGCAGGCAATCAGCCCCAGCATTTT
TRBV18	-	TRBJ1-1	TRBD1	CASSPPTSGQSTEAFF	TGTGCCAGCTCACCACCGACCTCGGGACAGAGCACTGAAGCTTTCTTT
TRBV2	-	TRBJ1-4	-	CASRAGTPSVNEKLFF	TGTGCCAGCAGAGCCGGGACACCCTCCGTAAATGAAAAACTGTTTTTT
TRBV30	-	TRBJ1-5	-	CAWGLSNNQPQHF	TGTGCCTGGGGACTCTCTAACAATCAGCCCCAGCATTTT
TRBV24-1	few	TRBJ2-1	-	CATRGGLGDNEQFF	TGTGCCACCAGGGGGGGGCTCGGAGACAATGAGCAGTTCTTC
TRBV3-1/TRBV3-2	-	TRBJ2-5	-	CASSSLGGETQYF	TGTGCCAGCAGCTCCCTAGGGGGAGAGACCCAGTACTTC
TRBV6-5	-	TRBJ1-2	-	CASSQREYGYGYTF	TGTGCCAGCAGTCAAAGGGAGTACGGCTATGGCTACACCTTC
TRBV9	-	TRBJ2-6	TRBD1	CASSLGGGNSGANVLTF	TGTGCCAGCAGCTTAGGGGGCGGAAACTCTGGGGCCAACGTCCTGACTTTC
TRBV7-2	-	TRBJ2-4	-	CASSPPIELNIQYF	TGTGCCAGCAGCCCCCCGATCGAGCTAAACATTCAGTACTTC
TRBV19	-	TRBJ2-3	-	CARNTGPPNGADTQYF	TGTGCCAGGAATACAGGGCCCCCTAATGGAGCAGATACGCAGTATTTT
TRBV12-3/TRBV12-4	-	TRBJ1-2	TRBD1	CASSLGTGYGYTF	TGTGCCAGCAGTTTGGGGACAGGGTATGGCTACACCTTC
TRBV21-1	once	TRBJ2-7	-	CASILGGQKPEIGEQYF	TGTGCCAGCATCCTTGGAGGGCAGAAACCCGAAATCGGGGAGCAGTACTTC
TRBV6-5	-	TRBJ1-1	-	CASRYGRDNSEAFF	TGTGCCAGCAGGTACGGTAGGGACAACTCTGAAGCTTTCTTT
TRBV4-3	-	TRBJ2-7	TRBD1	CASPITGGSYEQYF	TGCGCCAGCCCAATTACAGGGGGCTCGTACGAGCAGTACTTC
TRBV4-2	-	TRBJ2-5	-	CASSEEVASAIQETQYF	TGTGCCAGCAGCGAGGAGGTAGCTAGCGCAATCCAAGAGACCCAGTACTTC
TRBV11-3	-	TRBJ2-6	-	CASSPRDTGANVLTF	TGTGCCAGCAGCCCCCGGGACACTGGGGCCAACGTCCTGACTTTC
TRBV5-6	-	TRBJ1-4	TRBD1	CASSLEGRGRLEKLFF	TGTGCCAGCAGCTTGGAAGGCAGGGGGCGCCTTGAAAAACTGTTTTTT
TRBV19	-	TRBJ1-1	-	CASSIERSPLTEAFF	TGTGCCAGTAGTATAGAGAGGTCCCCTCTTACTGAAGCTTTCTTT
TRBV2	few	TRBJ1-5	-	CASIATGGNQPQHF	TGTGCCAGCATCGCGACCGGAGGCAATCAGCCCCAGCATTTT
TRBV30	-	TRBJ2-7	-	CAWKLGASYEQYF	TGTGCCTGGAAACTGGGGGCCTCCTACGAGCAGTACTTC
TRBV28	-	TRBJ1-5	TRBD1	CASSSGTGGSQPQHF	TGTGCCAGCAGTTCTGGGACAGGGGGCTCTCAGCCCCAGCATTTT
TRBV5-4	-	TRBJ2-7	TRBD1	CASSPGQVHEQYF	TGTGCCAGCAGCCCGGGACAGGTCCACGAGCAGTACTTC
TRBV10-3	-	TRBJ2-1	TRBD1	CAISEGSGGVYNEQFF	TGTGCCATCAGTGAGGGGTCAGGGGGCGTCTACAATGAGCAGTTCTTC
TRBV25-1	-	TRBJ2-3	TRBD1	CASSKGTDRWVTDTQYF	TGTGCCAGCAGTAAAGGGACAGATCGATGGGTCACAGATACGCAGTATTTT
TRBV2	-	TRBJ2-5	-	CASSGTAYQETQYF	TGTGCCAGCAGTGGGACAGCCTACCAAGAGACCCAGTACTTC
TRBV5-6	-	TRBJ1-5	TRBD1	CASSPGTGVEAGNQPQHF	TGTGCCAGCAGCCCTGGGACAGGGGTTGAAGCGGGCAATCAGCCCCAGCATTTT
TRBV15	-	TRBJ1-2	TRBD1	CATSADRDYGYTF	TGTGCCACCAGCGCCGACAGGGACTATGGCTACACCTTC
TRBV19	-	TRBJ2-7	-	CASSILLHDYEQYF	TGTGCCAGTAGTATTCTCTTACACGACTACGAGCAGTACTTC
TRBV29-1	-	TRBJ2-1	TRBD2	CSVVGGLAGYEQFF	TGCAGCGTTGTAGGGGGACTAGCGGGCTATGAGCAGTTCTTC
TRBV24-1	-	TRBJ2-7	TRBD2	CATSDPKGRGTYEQYF	TGTGCCACCAGTGATCCGAAGGGGCGGGGGACCTACGAGCAGTACTTC
TRBV24-1	-	TRBJ1-4	-	CATRSAPQDRTSTNEKLFF	TGTGCCACCAGGTCAGCCCCCCAGGACAGAACATCAACTAATGAAAAACTGTTTTTT
TRBV7-8	-	TRBJ2-3	-	CASSLQGTDTQYF	TGTGCCAGCAGCTTACAGGGGACAGATACGCAGTATTTT
TRBV5-1	-	TRBJ2-7	TRBD2	CASSPGLAGPYEQYF	TGCGCCAGCAGCCCCGGACTAGCGGGCCCCTACGAGCAGTACTTC
TRBV3-1/TRBV3-2	-	TRBJ2-7	-	CASSQGFDFEQYF	TGTGCCAGCAGCCAAGGTTTCGACTTCGAGCAGTACTTC